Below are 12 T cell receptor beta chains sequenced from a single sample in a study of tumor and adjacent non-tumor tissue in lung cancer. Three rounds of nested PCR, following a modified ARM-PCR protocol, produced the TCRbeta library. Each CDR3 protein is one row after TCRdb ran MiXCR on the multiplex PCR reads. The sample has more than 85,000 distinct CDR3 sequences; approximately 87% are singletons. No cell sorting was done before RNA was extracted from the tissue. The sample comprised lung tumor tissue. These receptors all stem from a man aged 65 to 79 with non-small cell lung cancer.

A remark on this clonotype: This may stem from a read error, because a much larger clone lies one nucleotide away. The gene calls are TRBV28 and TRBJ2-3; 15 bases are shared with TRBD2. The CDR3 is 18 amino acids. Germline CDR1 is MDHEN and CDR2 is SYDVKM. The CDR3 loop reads CASSPGLAGGWDTETQYF. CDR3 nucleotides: TGTGCCAGCAGCCCGGGACTAGCGGGAGGCTGGGACACAGAAACGCAGTATTTT.

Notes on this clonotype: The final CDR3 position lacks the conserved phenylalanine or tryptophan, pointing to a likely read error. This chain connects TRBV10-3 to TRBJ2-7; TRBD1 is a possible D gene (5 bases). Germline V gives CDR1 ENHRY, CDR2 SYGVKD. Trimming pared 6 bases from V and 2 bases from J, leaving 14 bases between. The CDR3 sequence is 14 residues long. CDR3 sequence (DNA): TGTGCCATCAGGGGTGCAGGGAACCCCTACGAGCAGTACATC. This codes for CAIRGAGNPYEQYI.

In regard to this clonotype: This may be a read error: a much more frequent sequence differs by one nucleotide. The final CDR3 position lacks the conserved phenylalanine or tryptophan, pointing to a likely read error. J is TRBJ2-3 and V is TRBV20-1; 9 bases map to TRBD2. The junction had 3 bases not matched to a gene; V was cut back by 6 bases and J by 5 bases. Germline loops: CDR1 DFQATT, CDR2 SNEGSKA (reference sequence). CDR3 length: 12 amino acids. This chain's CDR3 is CSAEAGGDTQYL. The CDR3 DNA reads TGCAGTGCAGAAGCGGGGGGAGATACGCAGTATCTT.

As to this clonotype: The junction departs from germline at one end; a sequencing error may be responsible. CDR3 bases: TGTGACAGCAGTTTAGTACAGGGGAGTGAAAAACTGTTTTTT. This codes for CDSSLVQGSEKLFF. V usage is TRBV12-3 or TRBV12-4 and J usage is TRBJ1-4, with 7 positions matching TRBD1. This CDR3 is 14 amino acids long.

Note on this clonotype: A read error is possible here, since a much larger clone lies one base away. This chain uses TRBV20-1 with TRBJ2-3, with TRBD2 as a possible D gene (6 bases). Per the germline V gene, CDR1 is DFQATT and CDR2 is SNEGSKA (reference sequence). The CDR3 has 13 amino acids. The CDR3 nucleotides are TGCAGCGAGGAGGGGATCAGGACAGATACGCAGTATTTT. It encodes CSEEGIRTDTQYF.

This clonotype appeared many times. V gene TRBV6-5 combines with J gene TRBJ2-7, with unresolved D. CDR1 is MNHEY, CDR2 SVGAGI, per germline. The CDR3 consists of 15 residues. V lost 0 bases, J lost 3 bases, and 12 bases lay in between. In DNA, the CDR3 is TGTGCCAGCAGTTACTCCGGGCCAGACATCTACGAGCAGTACTTC. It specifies CASSYSGPDIYEQYF.

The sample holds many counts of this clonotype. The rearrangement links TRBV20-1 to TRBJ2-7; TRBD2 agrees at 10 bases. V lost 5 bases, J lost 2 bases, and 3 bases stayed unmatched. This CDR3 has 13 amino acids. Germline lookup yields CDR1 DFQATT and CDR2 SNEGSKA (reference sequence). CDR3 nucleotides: TGCAGTGCTGTAGCGGGAGGTCCCTACGAGCAGTACTTC. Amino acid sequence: CSAVAGGPYEQYF.

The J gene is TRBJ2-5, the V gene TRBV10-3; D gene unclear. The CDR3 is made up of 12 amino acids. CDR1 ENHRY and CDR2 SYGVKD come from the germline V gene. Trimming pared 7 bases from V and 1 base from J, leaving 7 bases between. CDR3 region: CAIIALQETQYF. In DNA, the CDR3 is TGTGCCATCATTGCTCTCCAAGAGACCCAGTACTTC.

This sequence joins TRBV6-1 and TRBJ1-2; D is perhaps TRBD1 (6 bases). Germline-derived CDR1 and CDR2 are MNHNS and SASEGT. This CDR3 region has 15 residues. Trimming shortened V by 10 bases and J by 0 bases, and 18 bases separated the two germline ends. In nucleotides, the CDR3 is TGTGCCATCAACCTGCGGGACAAGTCTAACTATGGCTACACCTTC. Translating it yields CAINLRDKSNYGYTF.

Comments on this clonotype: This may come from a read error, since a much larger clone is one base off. In nucleotides, the CDR3 is TGTGCCAGCAGTGTAGCGAGGGCCAGCAATGAGCAGTTCTTC. Amino acid sequence: CASSVARASNEQFF. The chain is built from TRBV6-4 and TRBJ2-1; D may be TRBD2 (5 bases). V lost 4 bases and J lost 6, with 13 bases in between. Germline CDR1 and CDR2: MRHNA and SNTAGT. The CDR3 contains 14 residues.

In DNA, the CDR3 is TGCGCCAGCAGCGCGGGACTAGCGGGAAAGGATGAGCAGTTCTTC. Translating it yields CASSAGLAGKDEQFF. The V call is TRBV10-1, the J call TRBJ2-1; 13 bases fit TRBD2. The V gene's germline CDR1 is WNHNN and CDR2 SYGVQD (reference sequence). V trimming: 6 bases; J trimming: 8 bases; junction bases outside the gene matches: 7. The CDR3 contains 15 residues.

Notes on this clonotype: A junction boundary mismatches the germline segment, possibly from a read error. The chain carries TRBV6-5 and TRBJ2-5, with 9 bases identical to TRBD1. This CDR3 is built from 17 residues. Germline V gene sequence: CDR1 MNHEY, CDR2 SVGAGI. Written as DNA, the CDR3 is TGTGCCAACAGTTCAGCCGGGACAGGGTTCCCACAAAAGACCCAGTACTTC. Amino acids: CANSSAGTGFPQKTQYF.